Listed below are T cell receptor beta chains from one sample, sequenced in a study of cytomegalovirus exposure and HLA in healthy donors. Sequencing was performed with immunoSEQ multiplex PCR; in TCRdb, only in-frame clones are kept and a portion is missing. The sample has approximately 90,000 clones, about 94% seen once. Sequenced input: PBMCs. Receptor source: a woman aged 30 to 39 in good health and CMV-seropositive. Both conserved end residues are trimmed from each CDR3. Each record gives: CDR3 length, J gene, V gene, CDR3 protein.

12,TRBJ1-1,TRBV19,ASSMWPDNTEAF
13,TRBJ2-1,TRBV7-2,ASSLDRGSYNEQF
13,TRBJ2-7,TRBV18,ASSPPGPGIHEQY
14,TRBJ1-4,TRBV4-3,ASSQDGGYTNEKLF
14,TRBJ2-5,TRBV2,ASGDAPPGTGETQY
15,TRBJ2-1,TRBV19,ASSQHPGQGPYNEQF
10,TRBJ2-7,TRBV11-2,ASSFGTGEQY
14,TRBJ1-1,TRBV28,ASSLLDRMMNTEAF
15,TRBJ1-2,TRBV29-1,SVTMEDRLGTNYGYT
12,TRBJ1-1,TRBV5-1,ASSLDSLNTEAF
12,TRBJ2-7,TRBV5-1,ASSSTGNSYEQY
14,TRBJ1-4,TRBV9,ASSRGFRATNEKLF
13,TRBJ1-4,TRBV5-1,ASSLGQGNSEKLF
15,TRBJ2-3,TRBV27,ASSFIGRGRVSDTQY
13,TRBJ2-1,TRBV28,ASERMRTLYNEQF
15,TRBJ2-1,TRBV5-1,ASSLLDLAGSNNEQF
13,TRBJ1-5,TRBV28,ASSRGDRANQPQH
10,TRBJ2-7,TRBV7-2,ASSLKGNEQY
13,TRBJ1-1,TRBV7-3,ASSSHNRGATEAF
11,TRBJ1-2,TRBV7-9,ASSPGQGYGYT
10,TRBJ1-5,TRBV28,ASSLIRQPQH
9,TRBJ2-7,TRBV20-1,SAGTDYEQY
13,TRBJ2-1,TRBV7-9,ASSLGDWSYNEQF
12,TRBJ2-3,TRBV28,ASLTGRDFDTQY
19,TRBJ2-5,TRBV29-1,SVGFGRGDRLGDTGRETQY
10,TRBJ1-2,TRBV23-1,ASSQTGVGYT
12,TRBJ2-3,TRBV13,ASSLGQGPDTQY
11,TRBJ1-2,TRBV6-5,ASSAQGNYGYT
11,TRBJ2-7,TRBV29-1,SVEGTSLYEQY
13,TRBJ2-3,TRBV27,ASSPTSGRAYTQY
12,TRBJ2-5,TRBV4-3,ASSQRGRQETQY
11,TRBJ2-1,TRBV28,ASLRSSYNEQF
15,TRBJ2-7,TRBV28,ASRPTLGTSVTYEQY
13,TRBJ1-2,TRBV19,ASSRNLDRAYGYT
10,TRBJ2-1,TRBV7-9,ASPRGVFRYF
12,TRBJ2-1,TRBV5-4,ASSLAGRVGEQF
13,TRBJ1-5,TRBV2,ASSELDSEYQPQH
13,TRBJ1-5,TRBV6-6,ASSYSMGGSQPQH
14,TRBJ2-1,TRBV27,ASRTQGASSYNEQF
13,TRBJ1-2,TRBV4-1,ASSQPKGGNYGYT
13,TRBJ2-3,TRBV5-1,ASSWRAGGTDTQY
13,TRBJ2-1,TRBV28,ASTLLAGGPHEQF
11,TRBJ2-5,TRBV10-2,ASSESTEETQY
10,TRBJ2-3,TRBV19,ATGQGADTQY
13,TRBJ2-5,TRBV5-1,ASSLGLSGQETQY
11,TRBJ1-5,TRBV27,ASSFNRNQPQH
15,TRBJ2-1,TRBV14,ASSQRAGALYYNEQF
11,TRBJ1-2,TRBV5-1,ASSQDGDYGYT
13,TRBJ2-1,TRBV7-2,ASSLEGTQNNEQF
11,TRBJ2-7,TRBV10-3,AISDHKRVEQY
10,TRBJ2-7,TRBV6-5,ATKQDPYEQY
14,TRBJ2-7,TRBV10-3,AISDQVLLSSYEQY